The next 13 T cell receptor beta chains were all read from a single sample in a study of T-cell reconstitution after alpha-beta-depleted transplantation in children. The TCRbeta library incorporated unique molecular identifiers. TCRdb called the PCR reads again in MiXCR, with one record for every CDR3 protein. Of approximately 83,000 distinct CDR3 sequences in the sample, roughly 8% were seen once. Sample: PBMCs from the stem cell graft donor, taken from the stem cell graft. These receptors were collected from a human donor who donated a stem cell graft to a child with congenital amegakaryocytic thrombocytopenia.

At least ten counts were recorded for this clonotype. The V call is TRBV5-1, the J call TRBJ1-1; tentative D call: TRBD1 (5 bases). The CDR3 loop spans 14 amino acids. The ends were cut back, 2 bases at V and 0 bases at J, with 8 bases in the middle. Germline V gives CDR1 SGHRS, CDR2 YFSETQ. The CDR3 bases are TGCGCCAGCAGCTTACGGGGCATGAACACTGAAGCTTTCTTT. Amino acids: CASSLRGMNTEAFF.

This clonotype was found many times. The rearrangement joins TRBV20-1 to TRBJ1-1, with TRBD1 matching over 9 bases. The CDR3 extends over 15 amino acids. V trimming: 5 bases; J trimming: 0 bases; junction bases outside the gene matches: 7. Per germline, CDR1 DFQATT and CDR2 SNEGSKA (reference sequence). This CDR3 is CSALIGQGMNTEAFF. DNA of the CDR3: TGCAGTGCTCTAATCGGACAGGGGATGAACACTGAAGCTTTCTTT.

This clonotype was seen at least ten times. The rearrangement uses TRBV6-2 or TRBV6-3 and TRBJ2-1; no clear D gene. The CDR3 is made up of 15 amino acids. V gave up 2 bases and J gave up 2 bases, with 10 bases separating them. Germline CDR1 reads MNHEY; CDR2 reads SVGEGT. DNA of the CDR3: TGTGCCAGCAGTTACGGAAATTTTCCCTACAATGAGCAGTTCTTC. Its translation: CASSYGNFPYNEQFF.

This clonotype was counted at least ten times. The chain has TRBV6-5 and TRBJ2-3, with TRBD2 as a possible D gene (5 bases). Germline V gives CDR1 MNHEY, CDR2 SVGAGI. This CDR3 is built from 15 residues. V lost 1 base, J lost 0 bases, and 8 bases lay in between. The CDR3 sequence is CASSYFEGSTDTQYF. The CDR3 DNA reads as TGTGCCAGCAGTTACTTCGAGGGTAGCACAGATACGCAGTATTTT.

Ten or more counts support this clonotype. CDR3 residues: CSAREPGTGINIQYF. The CDR3 nucleotides are TGCAGTGCTAGAGAGCCTGGGACAGGGATAAACATTCAGTACTTC. The rearrangement joins TRBV20-1 to TRBJ2-4; 9 bases fit TRBD1. This CDR3 contains 15 residues. Trimming at V came to 0 bases and at J to 6 bases, leaving 6 bases not matched to a gene. Per the germline V gene, CDR1 is DFQATT and CDR2 is SNEGSKA (reference sequence).

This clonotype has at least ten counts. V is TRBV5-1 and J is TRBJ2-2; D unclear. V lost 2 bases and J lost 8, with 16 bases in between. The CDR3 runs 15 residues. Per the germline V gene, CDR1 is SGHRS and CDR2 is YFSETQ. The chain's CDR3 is CASSFDGPNPGELFF. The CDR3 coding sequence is TGCGCCAGCAGCTTTGACGGACCGAACCCGGGGGAGCTGTTTTTT. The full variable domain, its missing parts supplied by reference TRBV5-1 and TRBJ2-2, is KAGVTQTPRYLIKTRGQQVTLSCSPISGHRSVSWYQQTPGQGLQFLFEYFSETQRNKGNFPGRFSGRQFSNSRSEMNVSTLELGDSALYLCASSFDGPNPGELFFGEGSRLTVL.

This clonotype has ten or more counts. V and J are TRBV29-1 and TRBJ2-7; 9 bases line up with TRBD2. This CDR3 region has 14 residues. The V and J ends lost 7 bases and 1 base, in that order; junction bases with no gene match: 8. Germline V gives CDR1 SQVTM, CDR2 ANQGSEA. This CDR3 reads CSAGGGRDSYEQYF. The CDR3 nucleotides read TGCAGCGCGGGGGGCGGGAGGGATTCCTACGAGCAGTACTTC.

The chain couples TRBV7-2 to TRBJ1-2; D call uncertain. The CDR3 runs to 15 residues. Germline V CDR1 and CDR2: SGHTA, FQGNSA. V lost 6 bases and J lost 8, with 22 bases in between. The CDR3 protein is CASRGDAGSPVGYTF. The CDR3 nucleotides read TGTGCCAGCAGGGGAGATGCCGGGTCCCCTGTGGGCTACACCTTC.

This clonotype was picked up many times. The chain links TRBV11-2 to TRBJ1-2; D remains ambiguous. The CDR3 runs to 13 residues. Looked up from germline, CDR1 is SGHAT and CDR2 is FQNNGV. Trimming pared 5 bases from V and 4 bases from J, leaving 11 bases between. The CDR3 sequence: CASSPPGSYGYTF. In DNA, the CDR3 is TGTGCCAGCAGCCCCCCGGGGTCCTATGGCTACACCTTC.

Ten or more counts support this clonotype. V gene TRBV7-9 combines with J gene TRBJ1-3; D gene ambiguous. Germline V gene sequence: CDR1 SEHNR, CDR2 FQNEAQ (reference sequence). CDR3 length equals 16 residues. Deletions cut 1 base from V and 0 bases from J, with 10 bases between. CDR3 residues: CASSLGHQSSGNTIYF. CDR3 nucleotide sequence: TGTGCCAGCAGCTTAGGACACCAGAGCTCTGGAAACACCATATATTTT.

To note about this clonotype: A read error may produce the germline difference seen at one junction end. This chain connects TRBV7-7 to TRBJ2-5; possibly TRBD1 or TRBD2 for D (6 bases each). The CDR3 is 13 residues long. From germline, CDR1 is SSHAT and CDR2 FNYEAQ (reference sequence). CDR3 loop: CASSRQRGETEYF. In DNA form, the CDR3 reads TGTGCCAGCAGCCGACAAAGGGGGGAGACCGAGTACTTC. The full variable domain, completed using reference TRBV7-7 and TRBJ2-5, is GAGVSQSPRYKVTKRGQDVTLRCDPISSHATLYWYQQALGQGPEFLTYFNYEAQPDKSGLPSDRFSAERPEGSISTLTIQRTEQRDSAMYRCASSRQRGETEYFGPGTRLLVL.

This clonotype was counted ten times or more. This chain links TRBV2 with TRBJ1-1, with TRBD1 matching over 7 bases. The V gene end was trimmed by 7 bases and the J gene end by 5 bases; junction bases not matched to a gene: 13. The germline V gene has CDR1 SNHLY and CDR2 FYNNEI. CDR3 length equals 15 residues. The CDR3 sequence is CASNPGQVVTTEAFF. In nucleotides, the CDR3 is TGTGCCAGCAACCCCGGACAGGTGGTAACGACTGAAGCTTTCTTT.

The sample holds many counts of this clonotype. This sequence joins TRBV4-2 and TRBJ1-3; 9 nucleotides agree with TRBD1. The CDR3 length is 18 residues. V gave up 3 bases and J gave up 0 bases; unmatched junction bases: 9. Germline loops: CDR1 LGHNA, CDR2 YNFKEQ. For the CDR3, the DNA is TGTGCCAGCAGCCAGCAGACAGGGGGAGCTGTCTCTGGAAACACCATATATTTT. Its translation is CASSQQTGGAVSGNTIYF.